Included here is one T cell receptor beta chain sequence, with context. Its matching antigen is unknown. The data stem from a study of T cell clonotyping in hematopoietic cell transplantation. Study-wide context: Recipient samples before transplant were obtained post-cytoreduction. Regarding the study as a whole: After transplant, recipient diversity fell while pathologically expanded clonotypes grew through day 180. Graft donor and pretransplant recipient Inverse Simpson Index values predicted broader posttransplant TCR diversity.

Clones were read by immunoSEQ multiplex PCR, and TCRdb kept only the in-frame ones, dropping some. The table records some 30,000 clones, under 95% of them present only once. V was shortened by 8 bases and J by 4 bases, with 17 bases between the two germline ends. Germline-derived CDR1 and CDR2 are SNHLY and FYNNEI. The CDR3 contains 14 residues. Time point meaning: recipient sample about 28 days before transplant, after cytoreduction. Samples: about 28 days before transplant, then days 30, 100 and 180 after. The chain carries TRBV2 and TRBJ1-1; a possible D gene is TRBD1 (6 bases). The TCR originated in a man in his fifties with acute myeloid leukemia. Some clones in this sample may be carry-over from other donors' samples. The sequences come from peripheral blood mononuclear cells, collected before stem cell transplant. Here the CDR3 DNA reads TGTGCCAGCCACTTCAGGGGAGGGGGCACTGAAGCTTTCTTT. As protein: CASHFRGGGTEAFF.